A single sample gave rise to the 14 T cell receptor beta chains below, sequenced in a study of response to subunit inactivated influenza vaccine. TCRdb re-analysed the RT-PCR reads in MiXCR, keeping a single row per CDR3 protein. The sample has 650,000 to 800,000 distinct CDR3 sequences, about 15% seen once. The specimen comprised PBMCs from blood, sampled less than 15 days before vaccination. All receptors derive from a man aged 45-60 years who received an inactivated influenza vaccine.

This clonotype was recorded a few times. CDR3 in amino acids: CSVEVRGSASYEQYF. CDR3 bases: TGCAGCGTTGAAGTCCGCGGGAGTGCCTCCTACGAGCAGTACTTC. J is TRBJ2-7 and V is TRBV29-1; 7 bases map to TRBD2. This CDR3 comprises 15 residues. Germline CDR1 and CDR2: SQVTM and ANQGSEA. The V gene end was trimmed by 1 base and the J gene end by 0 bases; junction bases not matched to a gene: 6.

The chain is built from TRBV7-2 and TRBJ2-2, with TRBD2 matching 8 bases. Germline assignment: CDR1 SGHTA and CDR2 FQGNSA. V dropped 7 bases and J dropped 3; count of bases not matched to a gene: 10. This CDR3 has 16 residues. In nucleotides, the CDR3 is TGTGCCAGCACCCCGTCGGGGACTAGGGACACCGGGGAGCTGTTTTTT. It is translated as CASTPSGTRDTGELFF.

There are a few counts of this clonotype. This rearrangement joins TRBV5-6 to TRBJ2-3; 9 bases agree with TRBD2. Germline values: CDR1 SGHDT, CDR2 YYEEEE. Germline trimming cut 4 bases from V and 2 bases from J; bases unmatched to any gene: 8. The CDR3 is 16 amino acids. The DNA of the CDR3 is TGTGCCAGCAGCGAGAACCTAGCGGGAATCACAGATACGCAGTATTTT. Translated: CASSENLAGITDTQYF. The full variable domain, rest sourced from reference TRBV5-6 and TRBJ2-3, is DAGVTQSPTHLIKTRGQQVTLRCSPKSGHDTVSWYQQALGQGPQFIFQYYEEEERQRGNFPDRFSGHQFPNYSSELNVNALLLGDSALYLCASSENLAGITDTQYFGPGTRLTVL.

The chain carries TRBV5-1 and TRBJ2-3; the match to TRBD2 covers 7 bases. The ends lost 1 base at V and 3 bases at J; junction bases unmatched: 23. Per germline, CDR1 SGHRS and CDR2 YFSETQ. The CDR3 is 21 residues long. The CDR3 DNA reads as TGCGCCAGCAGCTTGCTTCACCCGATCCCCGCTAGCGGAGGCGGGACAGATACGCAGTATTTT. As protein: CASSLLHPIPASGGGTDTQYF.

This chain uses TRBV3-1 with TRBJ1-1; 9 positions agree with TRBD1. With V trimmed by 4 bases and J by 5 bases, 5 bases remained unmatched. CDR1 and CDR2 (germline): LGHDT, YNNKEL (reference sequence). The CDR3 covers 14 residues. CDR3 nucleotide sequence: TGTGCCAGCAGCCTTGGACAGGGGTTAACTGAAGCTTTCTTT. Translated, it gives CASSLGQGLTEAFF.

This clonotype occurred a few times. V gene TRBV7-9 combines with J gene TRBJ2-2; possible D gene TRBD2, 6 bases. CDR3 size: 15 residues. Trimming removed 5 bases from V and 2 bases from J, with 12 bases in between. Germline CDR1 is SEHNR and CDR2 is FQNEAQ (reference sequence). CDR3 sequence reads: CASSKRRDNTGELFF. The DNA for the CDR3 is TGTGCCAGCAGCAAACGGCGGGACAACACCGGGGAGCTGTTTTTT.

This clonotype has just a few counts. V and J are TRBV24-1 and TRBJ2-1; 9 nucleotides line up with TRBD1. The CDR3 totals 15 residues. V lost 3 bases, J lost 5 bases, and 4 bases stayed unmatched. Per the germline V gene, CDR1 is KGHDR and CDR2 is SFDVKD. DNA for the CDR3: TGTGCCACCAGTGATCGGGACAGGGTTAACAATGAGCAGTTCTTC. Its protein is CATSDRDRVNNEQFF.

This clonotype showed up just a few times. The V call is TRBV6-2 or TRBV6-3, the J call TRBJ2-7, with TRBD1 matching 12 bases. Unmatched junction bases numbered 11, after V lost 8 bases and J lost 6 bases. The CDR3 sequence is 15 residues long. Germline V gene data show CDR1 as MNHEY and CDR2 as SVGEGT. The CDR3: CASFTLGQGAVEQYF. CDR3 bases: TGTGCCAGCTTCACGTTGGGACAGGGGGCGGTCGAGCAGTACTTC.

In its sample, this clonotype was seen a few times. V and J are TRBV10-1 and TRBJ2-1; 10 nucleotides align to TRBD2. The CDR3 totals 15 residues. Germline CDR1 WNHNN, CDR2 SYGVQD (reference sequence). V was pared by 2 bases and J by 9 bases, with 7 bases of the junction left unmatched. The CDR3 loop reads CASSEISGGAGEQFF. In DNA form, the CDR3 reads TGCGCCAGCAGTGAGATCAGCGGGGGGGCTGGTGAGCAGTTCTTC.

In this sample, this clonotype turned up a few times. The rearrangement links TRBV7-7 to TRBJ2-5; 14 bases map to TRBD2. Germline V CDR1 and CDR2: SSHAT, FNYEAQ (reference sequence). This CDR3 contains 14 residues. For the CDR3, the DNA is TGTGCTATCGGGACTAGCGGGGGTAGAGAGACCCAGTACTTC. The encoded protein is CAIGTSGGRETQYF. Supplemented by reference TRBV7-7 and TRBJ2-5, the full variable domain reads GAGVSQSPRYKVTKRGQDVTLRCDPISSHATLYWYQQALGQGPEFLTYFNYEAQPDKSGLPSDRFSAERPEGSISTLTIQRTEQRDSAMYRCAIGTSGGRETQYFGPGTRLLVL.

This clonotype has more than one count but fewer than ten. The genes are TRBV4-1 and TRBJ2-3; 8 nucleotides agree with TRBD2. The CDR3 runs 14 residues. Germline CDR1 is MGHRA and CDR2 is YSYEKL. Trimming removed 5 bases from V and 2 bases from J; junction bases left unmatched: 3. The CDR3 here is CASSSRGDTDTQYF. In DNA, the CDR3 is TGCGCCAGCAGCTCGCGGGGGGACACAGATACGCAGTATTTT.

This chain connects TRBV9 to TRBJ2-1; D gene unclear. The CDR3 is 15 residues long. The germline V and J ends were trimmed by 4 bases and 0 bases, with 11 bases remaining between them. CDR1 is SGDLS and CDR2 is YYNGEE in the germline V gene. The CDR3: CASSPVSGSYNEQFF. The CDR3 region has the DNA TGTGCCAGCAGCCCCGTGTCGGGCTCCTACAATGAGCAGTTCTTC.

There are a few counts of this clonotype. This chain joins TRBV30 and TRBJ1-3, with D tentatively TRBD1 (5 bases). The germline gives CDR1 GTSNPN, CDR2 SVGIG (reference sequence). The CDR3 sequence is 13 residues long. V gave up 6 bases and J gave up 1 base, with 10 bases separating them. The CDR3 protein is CACNQGSGNTIYF. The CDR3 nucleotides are TGTGCCTGCAATCAGGGTTCTGGAAACACCATATATTTT.

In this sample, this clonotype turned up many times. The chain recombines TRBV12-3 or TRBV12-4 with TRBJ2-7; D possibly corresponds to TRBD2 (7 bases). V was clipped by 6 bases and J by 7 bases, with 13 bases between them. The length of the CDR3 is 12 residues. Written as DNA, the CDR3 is TGTGCCAGCAGCCGGGGGGCGAAGGAGCAGTACTTC. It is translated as CASSRGAKEQYF.